These T cell receptor beta chains were read from a single sample in a study of T-cell reconstitution after alpha-beta-depleted transplantation in children. TCRdb passed the PCR reads through MiXCR, listing each CDR3 protein once. Of about 410,000 distinct CDR3 sequences in the sample, about 20% were seen once. Specimen: PBMCs from the stem cell graft donor, collected from the stem cell graft. The receptors were gathered from a human donor who donated a stem cell graft to a child with acute myeloid leukemia. The CDR3 runs from the conserved cysteine through the conserved F or W. D genes are given only for firm matches. For some rows the clone size is stated as once, few or many, or as a class when expanded; others skip it.

- TRBJ2-2 few TRBV29-1 TGCAGCGTTGTTGTCCAGGGTACGAACACCGGGGAGCTGTTTTTT CSVVVQGTNTGELFF
TRBD1 TRBJ2-1 - TRBV6-5 TGTGCCAGCAGTTATCAAGCACCAGGGGGAAACTACAATGAGCAGTTCTTC CASSYQAPGGNYNEQFF
- TRBJ2-3 - TRBV29-1 TGCAGCGTTGAGGGCCCCTGGGGGGCGTTCACAGATACGCAGTATTTT CSVEGPWGAFTDTQYF
- TRBJ2-7 few TRBV28 TGTGCCAGCAGTTTCCAACATGGACAGAACAACTACGAGCAGTACTTC CASSFQHGQNNYEQYF
TRBD1 TRBJ2-5 few TRBV6-1 TGTGCCAGCACCTTAACAGGGGGCTGGGGAGAGACCCAGTACTTC CASTLTGGWGETQYF
- TRBJ1-2 - TRBV12-3/TRBV12-4 TGTGCCAGCAGCCGAGGACCGACTAACTATGGCTACACCTTC CASSRGPTNYGYTF
TRBD1 TRBJ2-7 - TRBV27 TGTGCCAGCAGGCGGGACAGGTTGGCCGAGCAGTACTTC CASRRDRLAEQYF
- TRBJ2-1 few TRBV25-1 TGTGCCAGCAGTGAATATTTCGTAGGAGGGCAGGGCTACAATGAGCAGTTCTTC CASSEYFVGGQGYNEQFF
- TRBJ2-3 - TRBV19 TGTGCCAGTAGTATACTCGCGGACACAGATACGCAGTATTTT CASSILADTDTQYF
- TRBJ1-5 few TRBV28 TGTGCCAGCAGTCCCCGAGGGCGGGGGAAAAATCAGCCCCAGCATTTT CASSPRGRGKNQPQHF
- TRBJ1-1 many TRBV4-2 TGTGCCAGCAGCCAAGATATTCAGGGGAACACTGAAGCTTTCTTT CASSQDIQGNTEAFF
- TRBJ1-2 many TRBV29-1 TGCAGCGTTGACCAGGGGTTTGGCTATGGCTACACCTTC CSVDQGFGYGYTF
TRBD1 TRBJ1-2 few TRBV12-3/TRBV12-4 TGTGCCAGCAGCTCAACGACAGGGGGCGCAGGCTATGGCTACACCTTC CASSSTTGGAGYGYTF
- TRBJ2-2 - TRBV12-3/TRBV12-4 TGTGCCAGCAGTCCCAGGGGGGGGTCCACCGGGGAGCTGTTTTTT CASSPRGGSTGELFF
TRBD2 TRBJ2-4 many TRBV20-1 TGCAGTGCTGCGGGGGACCCAGCCAAAAACATTCAGTACTTC CSAAGDPAKNIQYF
- TRBJ2-7 many TRBV20-1 TGCAGTGCTAGAGCTGCCTGGGTCCACGAGCAGTACTTC CSARAAWVHEQYF
- TRBJ2-7 - TRBV4-1 TGCGCCAGCAGCCTCTTAGCCGGGCCTTCGAGCTCCTACGAGCAGTACTTC CASSLLAGPSSSYEQYF
- TRBJ2-1 - TRBV6-2/TRBV6-3 TGTGCCAGCAATCCCCGCGGACGTATCACCTACAATGAGCAGTTCTTC CASNPRGRITYNEQFF
- TRBJ2-1 many TRBV29-1 TGCAGCGTTGAAAAGGGGCAGGGCGGGAATGAGCAGTTCTTC CSVEKGQGGNEQFF
- TRBJ1-1 - TRBV5-1 TGCGCCAGCAGCCCCTCCGGCTCCCAGAGTGTAGCTGAAGCTTTCTTT CASSPSGSQSVAEAFF
TRBD2 TRBJ2-3 many TRBV27 TGTGCCAGCAGCTCCGGGACTACTCGCACAGATACGCAGTATTTT CASSSGTTRTDTQYF
TRBD1 TRBJ2-7 - TRBV5-5 TGTGCCAGCAGCCCGGATCCGACAGGGACCTACGAGCAGTACTTC CASSPDPTGTYEQYF